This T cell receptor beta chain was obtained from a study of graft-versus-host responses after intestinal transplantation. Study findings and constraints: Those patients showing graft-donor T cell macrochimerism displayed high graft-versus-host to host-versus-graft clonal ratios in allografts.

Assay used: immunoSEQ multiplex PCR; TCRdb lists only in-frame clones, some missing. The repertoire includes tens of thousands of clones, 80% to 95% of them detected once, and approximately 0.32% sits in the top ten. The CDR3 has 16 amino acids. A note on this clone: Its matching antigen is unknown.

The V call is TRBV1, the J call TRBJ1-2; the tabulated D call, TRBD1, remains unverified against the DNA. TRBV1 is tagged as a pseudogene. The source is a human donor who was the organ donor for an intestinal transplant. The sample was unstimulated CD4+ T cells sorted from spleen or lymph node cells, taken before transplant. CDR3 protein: CTRSPGTGAINYGYTF. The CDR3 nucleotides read TGCACCAGATCACCTGGGACAGGGGCGATAAACTATGGCTACACCTTC.